This T cell receptor (beta chain) was captured in a study of cytomegalovirus exposure and HLA in healthy donors. General study results and limits: Cytomegalovirus status was reportedly diagnosed by the classifier with high sensitivity and specificity. A later analysis reportedly found that, within productive TCRs, an Asian-associated ancestry cluster had fewer N-insertions than the mean observed across the roughly 700 donors. Highly shared variants forming one cluster were likely a sequencing artifact. The study put under 200 TCR beta chains on its list as cytomegalovirus-associated.

CDR1 is SGHRS and CDR2 is YFSETQ in the germline V gene. Trimming left V 0 bases short and J 4 bases short, with 7 bases between. The CDR3 has 13 amino acids. In the case of this clone: As yet, its antigen is unknown.

The primer mix had 60 Vbeta and 13 Jbeta primers. Clones were read by immunoSEQ multiplex PCR, and TCRdb kept only the in-frame ones, dropping some. This sample yields around 150,000 clones, of which around 9.6% are seen a single time; over 1.5% belongs to the top ten. This chain connects TRBV5-1 to TRBJ1-1; D gene unclear. The TCR was taken from a male donor in good health and CMV-seronegative. Sequenced sample: PBMCs. The CDR3 region is CASSLAEGTEAFF. CDR3 in DNA: TGCGCCAGCAGCTTGGCGGAGGGCACTGAAGCTTTCTTT.